The 12 T cell receptor beta chains below all came from one sample that was sequenced in a study of tissue T cells after allogeneic stem cell transplantation. The repertoire was sequenced with immunoSEQ multiplex PCR; TCRdb's copy has only in-frame clones and lacks some. The sample carries around 8,000 clones, around half recorded once. Indicated time point: mouse harvest day 7 after allogeneic transplant. Each mouse received 10^7 T-cell-depleted marrow cells plus 10^6 splenic CD5+ T cells by tail vein. Sequencing was done on a sample of gut tissue. Source of these receptors: a female BALB/c mouse given C57BL/6 T cells with graft-versus-host disease after an allogeneic hematopoietic cell transplant.

Turning to this clone: Mouse gene names and germline throughout. CDR3 bases read: TGTGCAAGCAGCTTCGCAGGTTCCAACGAAAGATTATTT. This codes for CASSFAGSNERLF. In full, the CDR3 is CASSFAGSNERLFF. The chain joins TRBV16 to TRBJ1-4; no firm D call. The sequence runs out 1 residue before the end of the CDR3; the remainder is reconstructed from the germline J gene. This CDR3 has 14 residues. Per germline, CDR1 SGHSA and CDR2 FRNQAP. Deletions cut 3 bases from V and 1 base from J, with 6 bases between. The full variable domain, rest sourced from reference TRBV16 and TRBJ1-4, is NAGVIQTPRHKVTGKGQEATLWCEPISGHSAVFWYRQTIVQGLEFLTYFRNQAPIDDSGMPKERFSAQMPNQSHSTLKIQSTQPQDSAVYLCASSFAGSNERLFFGHGTKLSVL.

As regards this clone: The listed genes are named as in mouse. The CDR3 end lies 1 residue beyond the end of the read and is filled in from the germline J gene. The chain has TRBV16 and TRBJ2-5; 7 nucleotides agree with TRBD2. The junction had 3 bases not matched to a gene; V was cut back by 1 base and J by 5 bases. The CDR3 runs to 14 residues. Germline V gene data show CDR1 as SGHSA and CDR2 as FRNQAP. The CDR3 DNA, read in part, is TGTGCAAGCAGCTTAGGTGGGGGGATAGACACCCAGTAC. Translating gives CASSLGGGIDTQY. The entire CDR3 sequence reads CASSLGGGIDTQYF.

Notes on this clone: A much larger clonotype is one base distant, so this may be a read error. Gene names and germline match the mouse. The read falls 1 residue short of the CDR3 end, and the missing part is taken from the germline J gene. The chain recombines TRBV13-2 with TRBJ1-3; no reliable D call. The CDR3 is 12 amino acids. V was cut by 7 bases and J by 0 bases, with 5 bases left in between. CDR1 is NNHNN, CDR2 SYGAGS, per germline (reference sequence). This CDR3 is CASRVSGNTLYF. Partial CDR3 DNA: TGTGCCAGCAGAGTTTCTGGAAATACGCTCTAT.

As concerns this clone: Genes here carry mouse names. From the germline J gene comes the end of the CDR3, since the read stops 1 residue before it. V and J are TRBV12-1 and TRBJ1-2, with TRBD1 matching over 10 bases. There are 14 residues in the CDR3. Per the germline V gene, CDR1 is SGHSN and CDR2 is HYEKVE. V lost 4 bases to trimming and J lost 4 bases; unmatched junction nucleotides: 5. This chain's CDR3 is CASSRGQGTSDYTF. The CDR3 DNA, read in part, is TGTGCCAGCTCCCGGGGACAGGGGACCTCCGACTACACC.

This clone is medium-sized within its sample. Genes and germline are mouse. The read comes to an end 1 residue before the CDR3 does, leaving the germline J gene to fill in the end. This rearrangement joins TRBV15 to TRBJ2-7; D possibly corresponds to TRBD2 (5 bases). From germline, CDR1 is SGHND and CDR2 FRSKSL. Trimming took off 2 bases at V and 7 bases at J, with 9 bases between the two ends. This CDR3 is built from 12 residues. The sequenced part of the CDR3 DNA is TGTGCCAGCAGTTTAATGGGGTGGGAACAGTAC. Translating gives CASSLMGWEQY. The whole CDR3 sequence reads CASSLMGWEQYF.

A few counts support this clone. Gene and germline names: mouse. The read ends 1 residue early relative to the CDR3; the germline J gene fills the gap. This chain joins TRBV12-1 and TRBJ2-7; tentatively, D is TRBD1 (5 bases). Germline V lookup: CDR1 SGHSN, CDR2 HYEKVE. The CDR3 runs 12 residues. The V end was cut by 0 bases, the J end by 4 bases, with 6 bases between. Incomplete CDR3 DNA: TGTGCCAGCTCTCTCAGGGGATATGAACAGTAC. Its translation: CASSLRGYEQY. The full CDR3 reads CASSLRGYEQYF. The full variable domain, with the rest looked up from reference TRBV12-1 and TRBJ2-7, is DSGVVQSPRHIIKEKGGRSVLTCIPISGHSNVVWYQQTLGKELKFLIQHYEKVERDKGFLPSRFSVQQFDDYHSEMNMSALELEDSAMYFCASSLRGYEQYFGPGTRLTVL.

The table lists this clone with a few counts. The gene symbols are mouse symbols. Coverage ceases 1 residue before the CDR3 finishes, and the germline J gene fills in the end. The chain is built from TRBV19 and TRBJ2-3; D is possibly TRBD2 (7 bases). The CDR3 has 16 amino acids. The germline V gene encodes CDR1 FNHDT and CDR2 SITEND (reference sequence). Trimming left V 2 bases short and J 0 bases short, with 13 bases between. CDR3 bases read: TGTGCCAGCAGTATCAGCCTGGGGGCTAGTGCAGAAACGCTGTAT. This encodes CASSISLGASAETLY. The whole CDR3 sequence reads CASSISLGASAETLYF.

This clone is deemed large (0.1 to 1%). Germline and genes: mouse. The read ends 1 residue shy of where the CDR3 ends; the end is completed using the germline J gene. The V call is TRBV14, the J call TRBJ2-7; no clear D gene. The CDR3 totals 11 residues. Trimming shortened V by 5 bases and J by 7 bases, and 10 bases separated the two germline ends. CDR1 is SGHDT and CDR2 is FRDEAV in the germline V gene. CDR3 protein: CASSRLGEQYF. The CDR3 DNA, read in part, is TGTGCCAGCAGCCGACTCGGGGAACAGTAC.

There are a few counts of this clone. Genes here carry mouse names. The observed sequence ends 1 residue before the CDR3 terminus, with the missing tail filled in from the germline J gene. This chain connects TRBV13-2 to TRBJ2-5; D unclear. V was clipped by 5 bases and J by 2 bases, with 6 bases between them. Germline V gene data show CDR1 as NNHNN and CDR2 as SYGAGS (reference sequence). This CDR3 is built from 12 residues. CDR3 region: CASGRLQDTQYF. CDR3 DNA (partial): TGTGCCAGCGGCCGACTCCAAGACACCCAGTAC.

Details on this clone: The genes and germline here are from mouse. CDR3 protein: CASREGLGGAETLYF. The covered CDR3 bases are TGTGCCAGCAGGGAGGGACTGGGGGGAGCAGAAACGCTGTAT. The chain combines TRBV13-1 with TRBJ2-3; TRBD2 aligns across 12 bases. The read terminates 1 residue before the CDR3 end, so the remaining end is supplied by the germline J gene. This CDR3 contains 15 residues. The germline CDR1 and CDR2 sequences are NSHNY and SYGAGN. The J segment lost 3 bases and the V segment lost 5 bases, leaving 4 bases of the junction unmatched.

With respect to this clone: Gene names are mouse gene names. Read coverage stops 1 residue before the CDR3 terminus; the germline J gene supplies the remainder. This chain links TRBV26 with TRBJ2-7; D is perhaps TRBD1 (6 bases). V lost 5 bases to trimming and J lost 6 bases, with 11 bases between them. CDR3 length: 12 residues. CDR1 is KGHPV, CDR2 FQNQEV, per germline (reference sequence). The CDR3 DNA, read in part, is TGTGCCAGCAGTGCATCAGGGGTTGAACAGTAC. It codes for CASSASGVEQY. The full CDR3 is CASSASGVEQYF.

Details on this clone: Genes here carry mouse names. Read sequence stops 1 residue before the CDR3 end, and the germline J gene provides the missing end. V is TRBV13-3 and J is TRBJ2-5; 8 bases align to TRBD1. The CDR3 runs to 12 residues. Germline V gene lookup returns CDR1 NNHDY and CDR2 SYVADS. The V gene end was trimmed by 5 bases and the J gene end by 6 bases; junction bases not matched to a gene: 2. The covered CDR3 bases are TGTGCCAGCAGCAGGGGGCGGGACACCCAGTAC. Translating gives CASSRGRDTQY. The whole CDR3 reads CASSRGRDTQYF.